The following is a TCR beta chain sequence with its context. What it recognizes is unknown. This specimen comes from a study of cytomegalovirus exposure and HLA in healthy donors. Study-wide results and caveats: Segments of the TCR beta V type were, in most cases, productive about 90% or about 30% of the time in an earlier analysis.

The study ran its PCR with 60 Vbeta and 13 Jbeta primers. Data came from immunoSEQ multiplex PCR; TCRdb stores just in-frame clones and leaves some out. The table has 150,000 to 250,000 clones, 79% seen once. Material for sequencing was PBMCs. The sequence was obtained from a girl aged 10-17 years in good health and CMV-seropositive.

The CDR3 nucleotides read TGTGCCAGCAGCCCTCTAGCAGGGGGGAGCTCCTACAATGAGCAGTTCTTC. Translating gives CASSPLAGGSSYNEQFF. The chain uses TRBV4-2 and TRBJ2-1; weak D call: TRBD1 (7 bases). V lost 4 bases, J lost 0 bases, and 16 bases lay in between. The germline V gene has CDR1 LGHNA and CDR2 YNFKEQ. The CDR3 has 17 amino acids.